These T cell receptor beta chains were read from a single sample in a study of T cell responses to AZD1222 COVID-19 vaccine. The assay was immunoSEQ multiplex PCR, and TCRdb's table has in-frame clones only and misses some. Found here are 100,000 to 130,000 clones, more than 70% of them singletons; the top ten hold 3% to 3.5%. Source: peripheral blood, taken on day 0 of MenACWY control vaccination. These receptors all stem from an adult in good health. The CDR3 runs from the conserved cysteine through the conserved F or W. Each record gives: D gene, J gene, clone size, V gene, CDR3 DNA, CDR3 protein. The D gene is left open where the match is weak. Some rows mark clone size as missing; the rest say once, few, many or name a class of expanded clone.

D: NA; J: TRBJ2-7; size: NA; V: TRBV4-1; DNA: TGCGCCAGCAGCCAAGATTTCACAGCCTACGAGCAGTACTTC; CDR3: CASSQDFTAYEQYF
D: TRBD2; J: TRBJ2-2; size: NA; V: TRBV5-6; DNA: TGTGCCAGCAGCCTCTCGGCGGGGGTCCCGGCGGGGGGGGAGCTGTTTTTT; CDR3: CASSLSAGVPAGGELFF
D: TRBD2; J: TRBJ2-3; size: NA; V: TRBV28; DNA: TGTGCCAGCAGTTGGACTAGCAGTGGATCGCAGTATTTT; CDR3: CASSWTSSGSQYF
D: NA; J: TRBJ2-7; size: few; V: TRBV11-2; DNA: TGTGCCAGCAGCTTTGCAGGGGCGGACTACGAGCAGTACTTC; CDR3: CASSFAGADYEQYF
D: NA; J: TRBJ1-2; size: few; V: TRBV9; DNA: TGTGCCAGCAGCCCGGGGCACGTGTATGGCTACACCTTC; CDR3: CASSPGHVYGYTF
D: NA; J: TRBJ1-1; size: once; V: TRBV3-1/TRBV3-2; DNA: TGTGCCAGCAGCCAAGTAAATTTACGTCTTCGACGGACGGGGGATGAAGCTTTCTTT; CDR3: CASSQVNLRLRRTGDEAFF
D: NA; J: TRBJ2-4; size: NA; V: TRBV9; DNA: TGTGCCAGCTCCCCTTCACAACCCCCCGCCATTCAGTACTTC; CDR3: CASSPSQPPAIQYF
D: NA; J: TRBJ2-7; size: NA; V: TRBV6-4; DNA: TGTGCCAGCAGTCGTACGGGAGAAGGGTACGAGCAGTACTTC; CDR3: CASSRTGEGYEQYF
D: NA; J: TRBJ1-2; size: NA; V: TRBV12-3/TRBV12-4; DNA: TGTGCCAGCAGCCCGGGACGGACCTATGGCTACACCTTC; CDR3: CASSPGRTYGYTF
D: NA; J: TRBJ1-2; size: NA; V: TRBV30; DNA: TGTGCCTGGAGTCCCTCGGGGGTTGGGGGTGGCTATGGCTACACCTTC; CDR3: CAWSPSGVGGGYGYTF
D: NA; J: TRBJ2-7; size: NA; V: TRBV11-2; DNA: TGTGCCAGCAGTTTAGGACTGCTCGCCTACGAGCAGTACTTC; CDR3: CASSLGLLAYEQYF
D: NA; J: TRBJ1-3; size: NA; V: TRBV18; DNA: TGTGCCAGTCAGAGCTCTGGAAACACCATATATTTT; CDR3: CASQSSGNTIYF
D: TRBD2; J: TRBJ2-7; size: NA; V: TRBV4-3; DNA: TGCGCCAGCAGCCAAGATATGGCTAGCGGCCCCTACGAGCAGTACTTC; CDR3: CASSQDMASGPYEQYF
D: TRBD1; J: TRBJ1-2; size: NA; V: TRBV5-1; DNA: TGCGCCAGCAGCGAGAGGGTGCCAGGGGGTTATGGCTACACCTTC; CDR3: CASSERVPGGYGYTF
D: NA; J: TRBJ1-5; size: NA; V: TRBV3-1/TRBV3-2; DNA: TGTGCCAGCAGCCAAGGCAGCGGGAATCAGCCCCAGCATTTT; CDR3: CASSQGSGNQPQHF
D: NA; J: TRBJ2-7; size: NA; V: TRBV18; DNA: TGTGCCAGCTCACCACCGAGGGCGGGGCCCATCTACGAGCAGTACTTC; CDR3: CASSPPRAGPIYEQYF
D: NA; J: TRBJ2-1; size: NA; V: TRBV28; DNA: TGTGCCAGCAGTTTGGACGGGCCCCTCAATGAGCAGTTCTTC; CDR3: CASSLDGPLNEQFF
D: NA; J: TRBJ2-7; size: NA; V: TRBV5-1; DNA: TGCGCCAGCGGCCAACACGGTCCGGGACGGGACTCCTACGAGCAGTACTTC; CDR3: CASGQHGPGRDSYEQYF
D: NA; J: TRBJ2-1; size: NA; V: TRBV7-2; DNA: TGTGCCAGCAGCCCCGGCCCTAATGAGCAGTTCTTC; CDR3: CASSPGPNEQFF
D: TRBD2; J: TRBJ2-1; size: NA; V: TRBV7-9; DNA: TGTGCCAGCAGCATACTAGCGGGGGGCGACAATGAGCAGTTCTTC; CDR3: CASSILAGGDNEQFF